This T cell receptor beta chain was sequenced in a study of cytomegalovirus exposure and HLA in healthy donors. Study at large: Around 89 million unique TCRs from HLA-typed donors made up an early data release.

With respect to this clone: Its specificity is unknown.

Overall study results and limits: Per published accounts, TCR beta sequences correctly predicted the HLA-A and HLA-B alleles of most subjects. In a later analysis, DRB1 alleles had the most associated TCRs; HLA-C alleles the fewest. Reports indicated that the classifier achieved high specificity and sensitivity in diagnosing cytomegalovirus status.

The PCR made use of 60 Vbeta and 13 Jbeta primers. Profiled with immunoSEQ multiplex PCR; TCRdb holds only in-frame clones, not every one. The sample records tens of thousands of clones, nearly 80% being singletons. The V gene's germline CDR1 is SQVTM and CDR2 ANQGSEA. The length of the CDR3 is 13 residues. V was pared by 4 bases and J by 2 bases, with 5 bases of the junction left unmatched. Sequenced sample: PBMCs. The receptor's source is a woman in her forties in good health and CMV-seronegative. The V and J genes are TRBV29-1 and TRBJ2-7, with TRBD2 identical over 7 bases. The CDR3 sequence: CSVAREVPYEQYF. The CDR3 DNA reads as TGCAGCGTTGCACGGGAGGTACCCTACGAGCAGTACTTC.